The present entry profiles one TCR beta chain with its context. These data are taken from a study of cytomegalovirus exposure and HLA in healthy donors. In the PCR, 60 Vbeta and 13 Jbeta primers were used. Libraries were prepared by immunoSEQ multiplex PCR; TCRdb keeps only in-frame clonotypes and omits some of them. The sample has over 150,000 clones, over 75% seen once; the top ten hold less than 3.5%. Germline trimming cut 3 bases from V and 5 bases from J; bases unmatched to any gene: 10. The CDR3 totals 15 residues. Per the germline V gene, CDR1 is ENHRY and CDR2 is SYGVKD. Nominally healthy donors provided the samples, though records likely missed some immune exposures.

V and J are TRBV10-3 and TRBJ2-7; TRBD2 aligns across 7 bases. Sequenced material: PBMCs. This receptor was taken from a woman aged 30 to 39 in good health and CMV-seronegative. The CDR3 coding sequence is TGTGCCATCAGTGATTTAGGGGAGGGCCGTCACGAGCAGTACTTC. Its translation: CAISDLGEGRHEQYF.